This T cell receptor (beta chain) was identified in a study of cytomegalovirus exposure and HLA in healthy donors. Study-wide findings and caveats: That first-cohort TCR clusters tended to co-occur in the 90 to 150 validation repertoires was found in a later analysis. Overall, around 160 TCR beta chains were annotated as cytomegalovirus-associated. Through in vitro validation, a few CMV-associated chains were shown to be specific for CMV antigens. The classifier reportedly diagnosed cytomegalovirus status with high sensitivity and specificity.

Concerning this clone: The antigen remains undetermined.

Trimming took 6 bases from V and 2 from J, leaving 7 bases between them. Germline CDR1 and CDR2: MNHEY and SVGAGI. The CDR3 has 12 residues. Generated by immunoSEQ multiplex PCR, the TCRdb table keeps only in-frame clones and is missing some. The table lists over 150,000 clones, 75% to 90% of them singletons. This TCR was sampled from a man aged 18 to 30 in good health and CMV-seropositive. Sequenced input: PBMCs. The chain links TRBV6-5 to TRBJ2-5; no definite D call. This CDR3 is CASRSRQETQYF. DNA of the CDR3: TGTGCCAGCAGATCGAGACAAGAGACCCAGTACTTC.